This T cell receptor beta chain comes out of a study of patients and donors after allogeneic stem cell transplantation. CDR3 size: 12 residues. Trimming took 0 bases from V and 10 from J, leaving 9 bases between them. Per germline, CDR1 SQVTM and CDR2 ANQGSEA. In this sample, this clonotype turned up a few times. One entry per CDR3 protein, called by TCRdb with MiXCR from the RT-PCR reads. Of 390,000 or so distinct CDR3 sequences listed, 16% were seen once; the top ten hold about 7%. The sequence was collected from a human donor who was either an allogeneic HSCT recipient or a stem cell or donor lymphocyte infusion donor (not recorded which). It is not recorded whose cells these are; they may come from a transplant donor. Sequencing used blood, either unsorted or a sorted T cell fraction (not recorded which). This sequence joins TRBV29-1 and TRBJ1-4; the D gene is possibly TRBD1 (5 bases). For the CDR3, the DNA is TGCAGCGTTGAAGAAGGTGGGGGAAAACTGTTTTTT. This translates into CSVEEGGGKLFF.